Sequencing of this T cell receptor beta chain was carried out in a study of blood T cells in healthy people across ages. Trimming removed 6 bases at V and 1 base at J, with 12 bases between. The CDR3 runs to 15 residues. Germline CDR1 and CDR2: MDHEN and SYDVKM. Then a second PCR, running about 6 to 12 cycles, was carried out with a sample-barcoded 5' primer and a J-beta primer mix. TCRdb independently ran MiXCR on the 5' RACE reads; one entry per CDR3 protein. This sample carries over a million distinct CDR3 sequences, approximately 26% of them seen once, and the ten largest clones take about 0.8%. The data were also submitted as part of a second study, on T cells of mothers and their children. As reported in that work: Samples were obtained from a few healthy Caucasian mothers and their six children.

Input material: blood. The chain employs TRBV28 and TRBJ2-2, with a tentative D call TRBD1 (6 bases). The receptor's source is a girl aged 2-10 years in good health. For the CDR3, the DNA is TGTGCCAGCAGGTTCCCGGGACAGAACACCGGGGAGCTGTTTTTT. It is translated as CASRFPGQNTGELFF.